This TCR beta chain was identified during a study of T cells after yellow fever vaccination. Notes on the study in general: Peak timing came faster in the weaker secondary response, day 5 versus 15. Post-booster repertoires contained most primary-vaccination clones again (roughly 96% CD4, around 88% CD8). Repertoires sorted by FACS could include abundant clonotypes that are contaminants from the bulk population.

This clonotype occurred a few times. Its target is not known. Trimming pared 6 bases from V and 3 bases from J, leaving 17 bases between. Germline values: CDR1 LGHDT, CDR2 YNNKEL (reference sequence). The CDR3 runs to 15 residues. The TCR cDNA carried a universal primer site and UMIs from 5'RACE template switching. Via MiXCR, TCRdb re-called the 5' RACE reads, giving one row per CDR3 protein. The sample gives 610,000 or so distinct CDR3 sequences, approximately 13% of which show up once; about 15% is in the top ten. This specimen was PBMCs, taken on the day of the yellow fever booster vaccination. V usage is TRBV3-1 and J usage is TRBJ1-1; TRBD1 is a possible D gene (5 bases). The receptor's source is a man aged 30-40 years who received the YFV17D yellow fever vaccine. For the CDR3, the DNA is TGTGCCAGCAGTCGAGCGGCAGGGCCCTACACTGAAGCTTTCTTT. This sequence encodes CASSRAAGPYTEAFF.